These 30 T cell receptor beta chains were all obtained from the same sample, sequenced in a study of CD8+ T cells in alopecia areata. The sample's treatment: oral pan-JAK inhibitor, 5-10 mg twice daily. The sequencing template was cDNA reverse transcribed from extracted RNA. Sequencing was performed with immunoSEQ multiplex PCR; in TCRdb, only in-frame clones are kept and a portion is missing. Of about 76,000 clones in the sample, about 71% were seen once. Sequenced here: CD8+ T cells sorted from blood, sampled at week 24, from a patient treated with tofacitinib. All receptors come from a human donor with alopecia areata.

This clone was counted only a few times. V is TRBV7-9 and J is TRBJ2-1; D call uncertain. Trimming pared 5 bases from V and 0 bases from J, leaving 17 bases between. This CDR3 has 17 amino acids. From germline, CDR1 is SEHNR and CDR2 FQNEAQ (reference sequence). The CDR3 sequence: CASSPRVPKSSYNEQFF. The CDR3 DNA is TGTGCCAGCAGCCCCCGGGTCCCTAAGAGCTCCTACAATGAGCAGTTCTTC.

Only one count was recorded for this clone. As DNA, the CDR3 is TGTGCCAGCAGCTTAGGGACAGGGGACAGTCAGCCCCAGCATTTT. Encoded protein: CASSLGTGDSQPQHF. The chain employs TRBV7-6 and TRBJ1-5, with 9 positions matching TRBD1. CDR1 is SGHVS and CDR2 is FNYEAQ in the germline V gene. This CDR3 region has 15 residues. With 1 base clipped from V and 6 bases from J, the junction kept 4 bases outside the gene matches.

J is TRBJ1-1 and V is TRBV4-3, with D unclear. Per the germline V gene, CDR1 is LGHNA and CDR2 is YSLEER. The V gene lost 4 bases and the J gene lost 1 base, with 7 bases spanning the gap. This CDR3 spans 13 amino acids. CDR3 sequence reads: CASSPTENTEAFF. The CDR3 region has the DNA TGCGCCAGCAGCCCAACAGAGAACACTGAAGCTTTCTTT.

This clone was seen only a few times. This sequence joins TRBV6-6 and TRBJ2-3; D might be TRBD2 (6 bases). This CDR3 has 15 residues. The V gene's germline CDR1 is MNHNY and CDR2 SVGAGI (reference sequence). Trimming shortened V by 0 bases and J by 6 bases, and 13 bases separated the two germline ends. The CDR3 spells CASSYSGGIRDTQYF. DNA for the CDR3: TGTGCCAGCAGTTACTCGGGGGGTATCAGGGATACGCAGTATTTT.

This clone was seen only a few times. V gene TRBV29-1 combines with J gene TRBJ2-1, with D perhaps matching TRBD1 or TRBD2 (5 bases each). The V end lost 1 base, the J end lost 1 base, and 8 bases lay between the germline ends. CDR1 SQVTM and CDR2 ANQGSEA come from the germline V gene. This CDR3 is 14 amino acids long. The DNA for the CDR3 is TGCAGCGTTGAAGGGGGGAAGTCCTACAATGAGCAGTTCTTC. Translation: CSVEGGKSYNEQFF.

This clone was seen more than once but under ten times. V usage is TRBV4-1 and J usage is TRBJ2-3; 8 bases match TRBD2. In germline, CDR1 is MGHRA, CDR2 YSYEKL. J was trimmed by 4 bases and V by 3 bases; bases with no gene match: 6. The CDR3 runs 15 residues. CDR3 amino acids: CASSHQTSVADTQYF. The CDR3 DNA sequence: TGCGCCAGCAGCCACCAGACTAGCGTGGCAGATACGCAGTATTTT.

This chain uses TRBV27 with TRBJ2-3; D may be TRBD2 (5 bases). Germline loops: CDR1 MNHEY, CDR2 SMNVEV (reference sequence). The CDR3 consists of 12 residues. The V and J ends lost 3 bases and 6 bases respectively, with 7 bases between them. CDR3 sequence (DNA): TGTGCCAGCAGTTTCGCTAGCGATACGCAGTATTTT. It translates to CASSFASDTQYF.

The chain employs TRBV28 and TRBJ2-7, with 7 bases that match TRBD1. The CDR3 length is 16 residues. V shed 1 base and J 0 bases; nucleotides not matched to a gene: 6. Looked up from germline, CDR1 is MDHEN and CDR2 is SYDVKM. CDR3 protein: CASSLSGTADSYEQYF. CDR3 sequence (DNA): TGTGCCAGCAGTTTATCCGGGACAGCCGACTCCTACGAGCAGTACTTC.

CDR3: CASRRRGDYGYTF. The DNA of the CDR3 is TGTGCCAGCAGACGGAGGGGTGACTATGGCTACACCTTC. This chain uses TRBV14 with TRBJ1-2, with D perhaps TRBD1 (5 bases). Germline CDR1 reads SGHDN; CDR2 reads FVKESK. The CDR3 is 13 residues long. V lost 6 bases to trimming and J lost 3 bases, with 11 bases between them.

V usage is TRBV21-1 and J usage is TRBJ1-5. TRBV21-1 counts as a pseudogene. The CDR3 has 15 amino acids. This chain's CDR3 is CASSKVAVSYQPQHF. CDR3 sequence (DNA): TGTGCCAGCAGCAAAGTTGCAGTAAGCTATCAGCCCCAGCATTTT.

V is TRBV5-1 and J is TRBJ1-1; the match to TRBD1 covers 9 bases. In germline, CDR1 is SGHRS, CDR2 YFSETQ. After removal of 0 bases from V and 4 bases from J, the junction contained 13 bases not matched to a gene. This CDR3 is built from 18 residues. The CDR3 DNA is TGCGCCAGCAGCTTGGCGTGGACAGGGGTATCCGGTGGCACTGAAGCTTTCTTT. Its protein is CASSLAWTGVSGGTEAFF. Complete variable domain (other parts from reference TRBV5-1 and TRBJ1-1): KAGVTQTPRYLIKTRGQQVTLSCSPISGHRSVSWYQQTPGQGLQFLFEYFSETQRNKGNFPGRFSGRQFSNSRSEMNVSTLELGDSALYLCASSLAWTGVSGGTEAFFGQGTRLTVV.

There are a few counts of this clone. The gene calls are TRBV27 and TRBJ2-7, with 9 bases aligning to TRBD1. Trimming took 5 bases from V and 7 from J; bases not matched to a gene: 9. CDR3 length: 14 amino acids. CDR1 and CDR2 (germline): MNHEY, SMNVEV (reference sequence). CDR3 loop: CASSTTGGAEEQYF. The CDR3 bases are TGTGCCAGCAGTACAACAGGGGGCGCGGAGGAGCAGTACTTC.

This clone was found a few times. CDR3 coding DNA: TGTGCCAGCCAACTAGCGGGAGGCGCCTACGAGCAGTACTTC. It yields the protein CASQLAGGAYEQYF. The chain recombines TRBV7-2 with TRBJ2-7; TRBD2 agrees at 12 bases. CDR3 size: 14 residues. J lost 2 bases, V lost 8 bases, and 4 bases had no gene match. Germline V gene data show CDR1 as SGHTA and CDR2 as FQGNSA. Combining the CDR3 with reference TRBV7-2 and TRBJ2-7 gives the whole variable domain GAGVSQSPSNKVTEKGKDVELRCDPISGHTALYWYRQSLGQGLEFLIYFQGNSAPDKSGLPSDRFSAERTGGSVSTLTIQRTQQEDSAVYLCASQLAGGAYEQYFGPGTRLTVT.

The table lists this clone with many counts. V and J are TRBV6-5 and TRBJ2-3; 11 bases line up with TRBD2. Germline V gene data show CDR1 as MNHEY and CDR2 as SVGAGI. This CDR3 comprises 15 residues. V was clipped by 8 bases and J by 1 base; unmatched bases: 5. The chain's CDR3 is CASRGGLAGTDTQYF. In DNA, the CDR3 is TGTGCCAGCCGTGGGGGACTAGCGGGCACAGATACGCAGTATTTT.

This chain joins TRBV5-1 and TRBJ2-7; 13 bases are a match to TRBD2. V was clipped by 2 bases and J by 4 bases; unmatched bases: 6. The CDR3 is 16 residues long. The V gene's germline CDR1 is SGHRS and CDR2 YFSETQ. CDR3 DNA: TGCGCCAGCAGCTTTGGACTAGCGGGGGCCCCTTACGAGCAGTACTTC. Translated, it gives CASSFGLAGAPYEQYF.

The chain is built from TRBV4-1 and TRBJ2-7, with D possibly matching TRBD2 (5 bases). From germline, CDR1 is MGHRA and CDR2 YSYEKL. The CDR3 is 13 amino acids. Trimming removed 4 bases from V and 5 bases from J, with 12 bases in between. CDR3 nucleotides: TGCGCCAGCAGCCGAGGGTTCGGGAACGAGCAGTACTTC. Protein product: CASSRGFGNEQYF.

As to this clone: This sample also contains other DNA sequences that code for the same CDR3. This chain links TRBV27 with TRBJ2-1, with 8 bases lining up with TRBD2. The ends lost 5 bases at V and 0 bases at J; junction bases unmatched: 3. CDR1 is MNHEY and CDR2 is SMNVEV in the germline V gene (reference sequence). The CDR3 is 15 residues long. DNA of the CDR3: TGTGCCAGCAGTCTAAGCGGGAGCTCCTACAATGAGCAGTTCTTC. The encoded protein is CASSLSGSSYNEQFF.

The chain links TRBV6-5 to TRBJ2-1, with 11 nucleotides matching TRBD2. J lost 3 bases, V lost 5 bases, and 3 bases had no gene match. Germline V lookup: CDR1 MNHEY, CDR2 SVGAGI. The CDR3 loop spans 15 amino acids. The CDR3 DNA is TGTGCCAGCAGTCCTAGCGGGGGGATCTACAATGAGCAGTTCTTC. Translation gives CASSPSGGIYNEQFF.

The chain combines TRBV2 with TRBJ2-7; 8 bases match TRBD1. The J segment lost 2 bases and the V segment lost 5 bases, leaving 8 bases of the junction unmatched. Germline CDR1 SNHLY, CDR2 FYNNEI. This CDR3 comprises 15 residues. Here the CDR3 DNA reads TGTGCCAGCAGTTCAACCGGGACAGGCACCTACGAGCAGTACTTC. This codes for CASSSTGTGTYEQYF.

This clone was picked up a small number of times. The V gene is TRBV7-8, the J gene TRBJ2-5, with 11 bases lining up with TRBD2. The CDR3 length is 16 residues. CDR1 and CDR2 (germline): SGHVS, FQNEAQ. V lost 4 bases to trimming and J lost 7 bases; unmatched junction nucleotides: 11. CDR3 loop: CASSSRLAGTAGTQYF. CDR3 DNA sequence: TGTGCCAGCAGCTCCCGACTAGCGGGGACCGCCGGGACCCAGTACTTC.

The chain is built from TRBV10-3 and TRBJ1-2, with 8 bases that match TRBD1. The CDR3 is made up of 14 amino acids. Germline CDR1 reads ENHRY; CDR2 reads SYGVKD. V shed 6 bases and J 4 bases; nucleotides not matched to a gene: 7. CDR3 DNA sequence: TGTGCCATCAGGATGGACAGGGTAGGCTATGGCTACACCTTC. This gives the protein CAIRMDRVGYGYTF.

This clone was seen only a few times. The V gene is TRBV12-5, the J gene TRBJ2-5, with no clear D. With 3 bases removed from V and 3 bases from J, the gap between germline ends came to 8 bases. Per the germline V gene, CDR1 is LGHNT and CDR2 is FRNRAP. This CDR3 region has 13 residues. CDR3 region: CASGFGEEETQYF. The CDR3 DNA reads TGTGCTAGTGGTTTTGGAGAGGAAGAGACCCAGTACTTC.

The chain has TRBV29-1 and TRBJ2-5; the D is unclear. This CDR3 has 11 amino acids. Trimming cost V 7 bases and J 5 bases, with 11 bases left between them. Per germline, CDR1 SQVTM and CDR2 ANQGSEA. CDR3 sequence: CSAQVYETQYF. In DNA, the CDR3 is TGCAGCGCCCAGGTATACGAGACCCAGTACTTC.

V is TRBV5-1 and J is TRBJ2-7; TRBD1 matches 10 bases. The V gene end was trimmed by 3 bases and the J gene end by 6 bases; junction bases not matched to a gene: 9. Germline V lookup: CDR1 SGHRS, CDR2 YFSETQ. This CDR3 is 15 amino acids long. The CDR3 DNA follows: TGCGCCAGCAGCTCCCCAGGGACAGGGGAATTCGAGCAGTACTTC. Translated, it gives CASSSPGTGEFEQYF.

The CDR3 DNA follows: TGCGCCAGCAGCCAAGAAGGAGCAGACGAGCAGTACTTC. It specifies CASSQEGADEQYF. The chain recombines TRBV4-3 with TRBJ2-7; no firm D call. V was cut by 0 bases and J by 5 bases, with 8 bases left in between. The CDR3 extends over 13 amino acids. The germline gives CDR1 LGHNA, CDR2 YSLEER.

This clone was observed a single time. The rearrangement joins TRBV6-1 to TRBJ2-5; D uncertain. Germline V gives CDR1 MNHNS, CDR2 SASEGT. CDR3 length: 14 residues. V was shortened by 5 bases and J by 4 bases, with 14 bases between the two germline ends. CDR3 region: CASSPPLVRETQYF. The DNA of the CDR3 is TGTGCCAGCAGTCCCCCATTGGTACGAGAGACCCAGTACTTC.

J is TRBJ2-2 and V is TRBV29-1, with D perhaps TRBD1 (5 bases). Germline CDR1 SQVTM, CDR2 ANQGSEA. The CDR3 is 15 amino acids. Between the trimmed V and J ends, which lost 3 bases and 6 bases, there was a span of 17 bases. This CDR3 reads CSVEDRQGRAGELFF. CDR3 coding DNA: TGCAGCGTTGAGGATCGGCAGGGCCGTGCCGGGGAGCTGTTTTTT.

The chain recombines TRBV21-1 with TRBJ2-5. TRBV21-1 is an annotated pseudogene. The CDR3 totals 15 residues. Written as DNA, the CDR3 is TGTGCCAGCAGCAAAGGGGCGGCTTACCAAGAGACCCAGTACTTC. It specifies CASSKGAAYQETQYF.

The chain combines TRBV19 with TRBJ2-7; the D gene could be TRBD1 or TRBD2 (6 bases each). The CDR3 runs to 14 residues. V was clipped by 5 bases and J by 3 bases, with 14 bases between them. Germline CDR1 LNHDA, CDR2 SQIVND (reference sequence). CDR3: CASSDAGGYYEQYF. DNA for the CDR3: TGTGCCAGTAGTGACGCCGGGGGCTACTACGAGCAGTACTTC.

V is TRBV30 and J is TRBJ2-5; 7 nucleotides match TRBD2. The V gene's germline CDR1 is GTSNPN and CDR2 SVGIG (reference sequence). The V and J ends lost 5 bases and 1 base, in that order; junction bases with no gene match: 10. The CDR3 consists of 15 residues. CDR3: CAWVGGAGPQETQYF. The CDR3 nucleotides are TGTGCCTGGGTGGGGGGAGCGGGGCCCCAAGAGACCCAGTACTTC. Full variable domain (outside the CDR3, taken from reference TRBV30 and TRBJ2-5): SQTIHQWPATLVQPVGSPLSLECTVEGTSNPNLYWYRQAAGRGLQLLFYSVGIGQISSEVPQNLSASRPQDRQFILSSKKLLLSDSGFYLCAWVGGAGPQETQYFGPGTRLLVL.